A single sample gave rise to the 7 T cell receptor beta chains below, sequenced in a study of T cells in localized non-small cell lung cancer. Sequenced by immunoSEQ multiplex PCR; TCRdb stores in-frame clones only, minus some. This sample has about 30,000 clones, with around 90% found just once. The sequences come from peripheral blood, collected before any cancer treatment. The receptor set was obtained from a male donor older than 55 with stage I lung adenocarcinoma.

Concerning this clone itself: This CDR3 is also generated by other DNA sequences in the sample. The J gene is TRBJ2-5, the V gene TRBV19; 7 bases agree with TRBD2. This CDR3 region has 14 residues. After removal of 3 bases from V and 1 base from J, the junction contained 2 bases not matched to a gene. From germline, CDR1 is LNHDA and CDR2 SQIVND (reference sequence). The CDR3 bases are TGTGCCAGTAGTATCAGCGGGGTCCAAGAGACCCAGTACTTC. Its translation: CASSISGVQETQYF.

The sample holds one count of this clone. The rearrangement links TRBV30 to TRBJ2-3; D is undetermined. Per germline, CDR1 GTSNPN and CDR2 SVGIG (reference sequence). V was cut by 2 bases and J by 1 base, with 7 bases left in between. This CDR3 contains 13 residues. In DNA, the CDR3 is TGTGCCTGGAGTAAAACAGGCACAGATACGCAGTATTTT. Its translation is CAWSKTGTDTQYF.

The chain combines TRBV19 with TRBJ1-5; D remains ambiguous. Deletions cut 5 bases from V and 0 bases from J, with 11 bases between. From germline, CDR1 is LNHDA and CDR2 SQIVND (reference sequence). The CDR3 runs to 15 residues. CDR3 protein: CASSLAVNSNQPQHF. The CDR3 DNA sequence: TGTGCCAGTAGTCTGGCAGTAAATAGCAATCAGCCCCAGCATTTT. Full variable domain (rest looked up from reference TRBV19 and TRBJ1-5): DGGITQSPKYLFRKEGQNVTLSCEQNLNHDAMYWYRQDPGQGLRLIYYSQIVNDFQKGDIAEGYSVSREKKESFPLTVTSAQKNPTAFYLCASSLAVNSNQPQHFGDGTRLSIL.

The V gene is TRBV7-6, the J gene TRBJ1-4; possible D gene TRBD1, 5 bases. The CDR3 is made up of 14 amino acids. V lost 7 bases and J 5 bases, leaving 14 bases between the germline ends. Germline V gives CDR1 SGHVS, CDR2 FNYEAQ. This CDR3 reads CASKPGSANEKLFF. Written as DNA, the CDR3 is TGTGCCAGCAAACCAGGGTCGGCAAATGAAAAACTGTTTTTT.

This sequence joins TRBV6-6 and TRBJ2-2; the D is unclear. V lost 7 bases to trimming and J lost 5 bases, with 20 bases between them. The CDR3 has 16 amino acids. The germline gives CDR1 MNHNY, CDR2 SVGAGI (reference sequence). The CDR3, as DNA: TGTGCCAGCACCAAGACGGCCTCTCCCATTACCGGGGAGCTGTTTTTT. Translation: CASTKTASPITGELFF.

DNA of the CDR3: TGTGCCAGTAGTATGGTGGGGGACAGGGGTGGAGCTTTCTTT. Protein product: CASSMVGDRGGAFF. The V call is TRBV19, the J call TRBJ1-1; 10 nucleotides align to TRBD1. This CDR3 is 14 amino acids long. Losses at the gene ends were 3 bases for V and 10 bases for J; bases not matched to a gene: 8. Germline CDR1 LNHDA, CDR2 SQIVND (reference sequence).

In its sample, this clone was seen a few times. The CDR3 is CASSLKPTGAYEQYF. CDR3 nucleotide sequence: TGTGCCAGCAGTTTAAAGCCGACAGGGGCCTACGAGCAGTACTTC. The rearrangement links TRBV27 to TRBJ2-7, with 8 bases identical to TRBD1. V shed 2 bases, J shed 2 bases, and the junction held 5 bases outside the gene matches. CDR3 length equals 15 residues. The germline V gene encodes CDR1 MNHEY and CDR2 SMNVEV (reference sequence).